This is a list of T cell receptor beta chains from one sample in a study of graft-versus-host responses after intestinal transplantation. Produced via immunoSEQ multiplex PCR; TCRdb's table is partial and in-frame only. There are about 38,000 clones in the sample; roughly 87% occur only once, and roughly 4% lies in the top ten. The sample consisted of PBMCs, taken about 1,000 days after transplant. The receptors come from a human patient who received an intestinal transplant, so some T cells may come from the graft donor. The CDR3 runs from the conserved cysteine through the conserved F or W. Fields, in order: J gene, V gene, clone size, D gene, CDR3 DNA, CDR3 protein. D genes are given only for firm matches. A clone size is listed for some rows: how often the clone was seen (once, few, many), or a class if it is expanded.

>TRBJ1-6|TRBV10-2|few|.
TGCGCCAGCAAAACGCCCAATGATAATTCACCCCTCCACTTT
CASKTPNDNSPLHF
>TRBJ1-2|TRBV4-1|.|TRBD1
TGCGCCAGCAGCCAAAGGGGGACAGCCGTTGACGGCTACACCTTC
CASSQRGTAVDGYTF
>TRBJ2-3|TRBV4-2|.|TRBD1
TGTGCCAGCAGCCACACTGGACAGGGGGTGGGCACAGATACGCAGTATTTT
CASSHTGQGVGTDTQYF
>TRBJ2-3|TRBV5-1|.|.
TGCGCCAGCAGACTCACAGGGTTAGCGGATACGCAGTATTTT
CASRLTGLADTQYF
>TRBJ1-1|TRBV13|.|.
TGTGCCAGCAGGGTCCGGGTCGGCACTGAAGCTTTCTTT
CASRVRVGTEAFF
>TRBJ2-1|TRBV11-2|.|.
TGTGCCAGCAGCAGGGCAGGGGCCTCCTACAATGAGCAGTTCTTC
CASSRAGASYNEQFF
>TRBJ2-6|TRBV19|.|.
TGTGCCAGTAGTAAAAAGACAGGCTCTGGGGCCAACGTCCTGACTTTC
CASSKKTGSGANVLTF
>TRBJ1-3|TRBV5-1|once|.
TGCGCCAGCAGCTTGGCGGGCAGCCCCTCTGGAAACACCATATATTTT
CASSLAGSPSGNTIYF
>TRBJ1-6|TRBV10-2|.|.
TGCGCCAGCAGTGACGAGGGTATAAATTCACCCCTCCACTTT
CASSDEGINSPLHF
>TRBJ2-2|TRBV15|few|TRBD2
TGTGCCACCAGCAGGACTAGCGGGGGGGCCGGGGAGCTGTTTTTT
CATSRTSGGAGELFF
>TRBJ2-7|TRBV7-9|.|.
TGTGCCAGCAGCCCAAGAACAGGATACTACGAGCAGTACTTC
CASSPRTGYYEQYF
>TRBJ1-1|TRBV9|.|.
TGTGCCAGCAGCGTGTCCGGGGGCGCGAGGAACACTGAAGCTTTCTTT
CASSVSGGARNTEAFF
>TRBJ2-5|TRBV6-5|.|TRBD2
TGTGCCAGCAGTTACCACCCGACTAGCGCGCAAGAGACCCAGTACTTC
CASSYHPTSAQETQYF
>TRBJ1-3|TRBV28|.|TRBD1
TGTGCCAGCGGAAATTACAGGGGGCCCGGAAACACCATATATTTT
CASGNYRGPGNTIYF
>TRBJ2-5|TRBV5-4|.|TRBD1
TGTGCCAGCAGCTTAACAGGGGGCTGGGAGACCCAGTACTTC
CASSLTGGWETQYF
>TRBJ1-4|TRBV6-6|.|TRBD1
TGTGCCAGCAGTTACCTCAGGGGGCGCCCGGATGAAAAACTGTTTTTT
CASSYLRGRPDEKLFF
>TRBJ2-2|TRBV10-1|.|TRBD1
TGCGCCAGCAGTGACAGGGGGCGCGACACCGGGGAGCTGTTTTTT
CASSDRGRDTGELFF
>TRBJ1-5|TRBV28|.|TRBD1
TGTGCCAGCAGTCATGACAGGGGGCACCAGCCCCAGCATTTT
CASSHDRGHQPQHF
>TRBJ1-1|TRBV6-5|once|.
TGTGCCAGCACTTACCGCCGAGGGGACCATGAAGCTTTCTTT
CASTYRRGDHEAFF
>TRBJ1-2|TRBV20-1|.|.
TGCAGTGTTCCCCACTATGGCTACACCTTC
CSVPHYGYTF
>TRBJ2-7|TRBV7-2|.|TRBD2
TGTGCCAGCAGCTTAACCGGGACTAGCGGGAGCGAGCAGTACTTC
CASSLTGTSGSEQYF
>TRBJ1-5|TRBV6-5|few|.
TGTGCCAGCAGAGTGACAGGCAATAGCAATCAGCCCCAGCATTTT
CASRVTGNSNQPQHF
>TRBJ1-2|TRBV4-1|.|TRBD1
TGCGCCAGCAGCCAAGATTTGACAGGGGGTGGCTACACCTTC
CASSQDLTGGGYTF
>TRBJ2-7|TRBV7-8|.|.
TGTGCCAGCAGCCAGGGAAGAGGGGGCTACGAGCAGTACTTC
CASSQGRGGYEQYF
>TRBJ2-3|TRBV19|once|.
TGTGCCAGTAGTACAGCAGGGTTCACAGATACGCAGTATTTT
CASSTAGFTDTQYF
>TRBJ2-2|TRBV13|.|TRBD1
TGTGCCAGCAGCGCGGGACAGGGGGGCACCGGGGAGCTGTTTTTT
CASSAGQGGTGELFF
>TRBJ2-7|TRBV27|once|.
TGTGCCAGCAGCCTGAGGGGGGGGCCGTACGAGCAGTACTTC
CASSLRGGPYEQYF
>TRBJ2-7|TRBV2|few|.
TGTGCCAGCAGCATGGGGGGTTCCTACGAGCAGTACTTC
CASSMGGSYEQYF
>TRBJ2-1|TRBV6-1|.|.
TGTGCCAGCAGTGATCGGACAAATGAGCAGTTCTTC
CASSDRTNEQFF
>TRBJ2-3|TRBV28|once|.
TGTGCCAGCACCACCCCCCGGAGCACAGATACGCAGTATTTT
CASTTPRSTDTQYF
>TRBJ1-5|TRBV7-4|.|.
TGTGCCAGCAGCTTAGATCGATCTGGGCAGCCCCAGCATTTT
CASSLDRSGQPQHF
>TRBJ1-5|TRBV28|.|.
TGTGCCAGCAGTTTGGATAGGACAGATCTGCATTTT
CASSLDRTDLHF
>TRBJ2-1|TRBV28|.|.
TGTGCCAGCAGTTCCCCGGGTGAGCAGTTCTTC
CASSSPGEQFF
>TRBJ2-1|TRBV5-6|.|TRBD2
TGTGCCAGCAGCTTTGGGACTAGAAATGAGCAGTTCTTC
CASSFGTRNEQFF
>TRBJ2-1|TRBV28|.|.
TGTGCCAGCAGTTTAGGAGGACCCTCGACCCGTGAGCAGTTCTTC
CASSLGGPSTREQFF
>TRBJ2-7|TRBV9|.|.
TGTGCCAGCAGCGTAGCAGAGGGTGGGTACGAGCAGTACTTC
CASSVAEGGYEQYF
>TRBJ2-7|TRBV28|.|.
TGTGCCAGCAGTTTGCCCTTCGGGGGTACCGACGAGCAGTACTTC
CASSLPFGGTDEQYF
>TRBJ2-7|TRBV4-1|.|.
TGCGCCAGCAGCCAAGATTTGGGGACATCCTACGAGCAGTACTTC
CASSQDLGTSYEQYF
>TRBJ1-1|TRBV28|.|TRBD1
TGTGCCAGCAGAGTCCGGGACAGGGGAACTGAAGCTTTCTTT
CASRVRDRGTEAFF
>TRBJ2-1|TRBV6-1|.|TRBD2
TGTGCCAGCAGTGAAAGCGGGGGGGCCTACAATGAGCAGTTCTTC
CASSESGGAYNEQFF
>TRBJ2-4|TRBV13|.|.
TGTGCCAGCAGCGTAGCACTCATGAACCGAAACATTCAGTACTTC
CASSVALMNRNIQYF
>TRBJ2-6|TRBV7-2|.|.
TGTGCCAGCAGCCTTTACTCTGGGGCCAACGTCCTGACTTTC
CASSLYSGANVLTF